Listed below are T cell receptor beta chains from one sample, sequenced in a study of regulatory T cells in long-lasting Graves disease. TCRdb used MiXCR to reprocess the multiplex PCR reads, holding one entry per CDR3 protein. Seen here are hundreds of thousands of distinct CDR3 sequences, roughly 15% observed once, and the top ten hold about 7.6%. The sample was also reused in another study, on T cells in Graves' hyperthyroidism and ophthalmopathy.

The specimen was peripheral blood mononuclear cells (PBMCs), collected at new diagnosis, from a patient treated with antithyroid drugs. The receptors stem from a woman between 40 and 55 years old with Graves disease. CDR3s include the opening cysteine and the closing phenylalanine or tryptophan. The D gene is left open where the match is weak. Some rows mark clone size as missing; the rest say once, few, many or name a class of expanded clone.

J gene	V gene	clone size	D gene	CDR3 protein	CDR3 DNA
TRBJ2-7	TRBV20-1	.	TRBD2	CSARLSLAGLYEQYF	TGCAGTGCTAGGCTGTCACTAGCGGGCCTCTACGAGCAGTACTTC
TRBJ2-2	TRBV11-2	.	TRBD2	CASSLSLAEYTGELFF	TGTGCCAGCAGCCTGAGCCTAGCGGAGTACACCGGGGAGCTGTTTTTT
TRBJ2-3	TRBV30	many	.	CAWSGVTISTDTQYF	TGTGCCTGGAGTGGAGTTACGATTAGCACAGATACGCAGTATTTT
TRBJ1-5	TRBV28	few	.	CASSFNQPQHF	TGTGCCAGCAGTTTTAATCAGCCCCAGCATTTT
TRBJ1-2	TRBV28	many	.	CASRTNAGTLNGYTF	TGTGCCAGCAGAACCAACGCCGGGACATTGAATGGCTACACCTTC
TRBJ2-1	TRBV27	.	.	CASSLIAGHNEQFF	TGTGCCAGCAGTTTAATTGCAGGGCACAATGAGCAGTTCTTC
TRBJ2-7	TRBV2	many	TRBD1	CASSPVDRVSFYEQYF	TGTGCCAGCAGTCCCGTGGACAGGGTCTCCTTCTACGAGCAGTACTTC
TRBJ2-7	TRBV12-3/TRBV12-4	many	.	CASTWGSASYEQYF	TGTGCCAGCACCTGGGGTAGCGCCTCCTACGAGCAGTACTTC
TRBJ1-1	TRBV5-6	many	.	CASSPPRALNTEAFF	TGTGCCAGCAGCCCCCCACGAGCTTTGAACACTGAAGCTTTCTTT
TRBJ1-2	TRBV6-5	many	TRBD1	CASSLSGTGDGYTF	TGTGCCAGCAGTTTATCCGGGACAGGGGATGGCTACACCTTC
TRBJ2-7	TRBV18	many	TRBD2	CASSRAGLAGKNEQYF	TGTGCCAGCTCACGAGCCGGACTAGCGGGAAAGAACGAGCAGTACTTC
TRBJ2-1	TRBV30	many	TRBD2	CAWSVYGGGNNEQFF	TGTGCCTGGAGTGTATACGGCGGGGGGAACAATGAGCAGTTCTTC
TRBJ2-2	TRBV5-6	.	.	CASSFISGAGGELFF	TGTGCCAGCAGCTTCATCTCCGGGGCAGGCGGGGAGCTGTTTTTT
TRBJ1-2	TRBV14	few	.	CASSQESKGFGYTF	TGTGCCAGCAGCCAAGAATCAAAGGGTTTTGGCTACACCTTC
TRBJ1-1	TRBV5-1	.	.	CASSLTMNTEAFF	TGCGCCAGCAGCTTGACAATGAACACTGAAGCTTTCTTT
TRBJ2-2	TRBV5-5	many	TRBD2	CASSPPLAGGTGELFF	TGTGCCAGCAGCCCCCCACTAGCGGGAGGCACCGGGGAGCTGTTTTTT
TRBJ2-7	TRBV2	many	.	CASTEGAFSVEQYF	TGTGCCAGCACTGAGGGCGCGTTCTCGGTCGAGCAGTACTTC
TRBJ1-4	TRBV27	many	TRBD1	CASTRLSDRVGTNEKLFF	TGTGCCAGCACCCGCCTAAGTGACAGGGTTGGGACTAATGAAAAACTGTTTTTT
TRBJ2-2	TRBV27	few	.	CASSSYDSPTGELFF	TGTGCCAGCAGTTCCTACGACAGCCCCACCGGGGAGCTGTTTTTT
TRBJ1-5	TRBV27	once	.	CASSQGNHQPQHF	TGTGCCAGCAGTCAGGGGAACCATCAGCCCCAGCATTTT
TRBJ2-7	TRBV6-1	.	TRBD1	CASSEDMGTDDYEQYF	TGCGCCAGCAGTGAGGATATGGGGACAGACGACTACGAGCAGTACTTC
TRBJ2-3	TRBV18	many	TRBD2	CASSPRGLAGGGDTQYF	TGTGCCAGCTCACCAAGAGGACTAGCGGGAGGAGGAGATACGCAGTATTTT
TRBJ1-2	TRBV6-2/TRBV6-3	.	.	CASSYQRNNYGYTF	TGTGCCAGCAGTTACCAAAGGAATAACTATGGCTACACCTTC
TRBJ1-5	TRBV9	.	.	CASSVEEDRRSNRGNQPQHF	TGTGCCAGCAGCGTAGAAGAGGACCGCAGGAGTAACAGAGGCAATCAGCCCCAGCATTTT
TRBJ2-3	TRBV20-1	many	TRBD2	CSARPGTSGSTDTQYF	TGCAGTGCTAGACCGGGGACTAGCGGGAGCACAGATACGCAGTATTTT
TRBJ2-7	TRBV13	many	.	CASSSEGAYEQYF	TGTGCCAGCAGCTCAGAAGGGGCCTACGAGCAGTACTTC
TRBJ2-1	TRBV9	.	.	CASSVENGFDEQFF	TGTGCCAGCAGCGTAGAGAATGGGTTCGATGAGCAGTTCTTC
TRBJ2-3	TRBV27	many	.	CASTFGSSGADTQYF	TGTGCCAGCACCTTTGGGTCATCGGGTGCAGATACGCAGTATTTT
TRBJ2-7	TRBV3-1	many	.	CASSQMKGDAYEQYF	TGTGCCAGCAGCCAAATGAAGGGAGATGCCTACGAGCAGTACTTC
TRBJ2-1	TRBV28	many	TRBD2	CASSFSSGRIYNEQFF	TGTGCCAGCAGTTTTTCTAGCGGGAGAATCTACAATGAGCAGTTCTTC
TRBJ1-6	TRBV19	few	TRBD1	CASSPKGQGVLPSPLHF	TGTGCCAGTAGTCCCAAGGGACAGGGGGTTTTACCTTCACCCCTCCACTTT
TRBJ1-1	TRBV18	.	.	CASSRTLNTEAFF	TGTGCCAGCTCCCGGACACTCAACACTGAAGCTTTCTTT
TRBJ1-1	TRBV6-5	many	TRBD1	CASSYSPTGGNTEAFF	TGTGCCAGCAGTTACTCGCCGACAGGGGGGAACACTGAAGCTTTCTTT
TRBJ1-1	TRBV6-5	many	.	CASSYSQNTEAFF	TGTGCCAGCAGTTACTCCCAGAACACTGAAGCTTTCTTT
TRBJ2-3	TRBV29-1	few	.	CSVSPRLSDTQYF	TGCAGCGTCTCACCCCGGCTCTCAGATACGCAGTATTTT
TRBJ2-1	TRBV6-2/TRBV6-3	few	TRBD2	CASSYSTSGRVYEQFF	TGTGCCAGCAGTTACTCTACTAGCGGGAGAGTCTATGAGCAGTTCTTC
TRBJ2-5	TRBV12-3/TRBV12-4	many	.	CASSTYPSGRVETQYF	TGTGCCAGCAGCACTTATCCCAGTGGCAGGGTCGAGACCCAGTACTTC
TRBJ2-7	TRBV28	many	.	CASSFFLTRSYEQYF	TGTGCCAGCAGTTTTTTCCTGACTAGGAGCTACGAGCAGTACTTC
TRBJ1-1	TRBV27	.	.	CASSLWEQANTEAFF	TGTGCCAGCAGTTTATGGGAGCAGGCGAACACTGAAGCTTTCTTT
TRBJ1-1	TRBV10-3	.	.	CAISELERTEASF	TGTGCCATCAGTGAGTTGGAAAGGACTGAAGCTTCCTTT
TRBJ2-1	TRBV15	many	.	CATGYLANEQFF	TGTGCCACCGGGTATCTAGCGAATGAGCAGTTCTTC
TRBJ2-1	TRBV20-1	many	TRBD2	CSARDYLAGVHEQFF	TGCAGTGCTAGAGATTACCTAGCGGGAGTCCATGAGCAGTTCTTC
TRBJ2-1	TRBV19	few	.	CASSIVSGLGDPANEQLF	TGTGCCAGTAGTATCGTTTCAGGGCTAGGGGATCCAGCAAATGAGCAGCTCTTC
TRBJ2-3	TRBV12-3/TRBV12-4	many	.	CASSASSSTDTQYF	TGTGCCAGCAGCGCTTCCTCTAGCACAGATACGCAGTATTTT
TRBJ2-1	TRBV7-3	.	.	CASSLMGGSENNEQFF	TGTGCCAGCAGCTTAATGGGGGGATCGGAAAACAATGAGCAGTTCTTC
TRBJ2-1	TRBV6-1	many	TRBD2	CASSTTSGRKSSYNEQFF	TGTGCCAGCAGTACGACTAGCGGGAGGAAGAGCTCCTACAATGAGCAGTTCTTC
TRBJ2-1	TRBV5-1	few	TRBD2	CASSLAELAGVDEQFF	TGCGCCAGCAGCTTGGCCGAACTAGCGGGAGTCGATGAGCAGTTCTTC
TRBJ2-7	TRBV2	.	.	CASSPRSKFSYEQYF	TGTGCCAGCAGCCCCCGGAGTAAGTTCTCCTACGAGCAGTACTTC
TRBJ2-7	TRBV20-1	few	.	CSARDSRGAAYEQYF	TGCAGTGCTAGAGATTCGAGGGGGGCGGCCTACGAGCAGTACTTC
TRBJ2-3	TRBV6-1	.	TRBD2	CASRTWTGGPGDTQYF	TGTGCCAGCAGGACGTGGACGGGAGGGCCCGGAGATACGCAGTATTTT